A single sample is the source of the 15 T cell receptor beta chains below, sequenced in a study of CD8 T cells in ankylosing spondylitis. One entry per CDR3 protein results from TCRdb running MiXCR on the 5' RACE reads. Counted here are approximately 250,000 distinct CDR3 sequences, approximately 7.6% occurring once; the ten biggest clones make up around 4.4%. The sequencing input was blood, either unsorted or a sorted T cell fraction (not recorded which). The receptor source for this set is a female donor with ankylosing spondylitis or in good health (not recorded which).

This clonotype has ten or more counts. The V gene is TRBV20-1, the J gene TRBJ2-7; 7 nucleotides align to TRBD2. V lost 7 bases to trimming and J lost 2 bases; unmatched junction nucleotides: 5. The CDR3 sequence is 12 residues long. Germline CDR1 is DFQATT and CDR2 is SNEGSKA (reference sequence). The CDR3 region has the DNA TGCAGTGTTGGGACTACCGCCTACGAGCAGTACTTC. Residues: CSVGTTAYEQYF.

This clonotype was counted many times. The V call is TRBV6-5, the J call TRBJ2-7, with TRBD2 identical over 7 bases. CDR1 and CDR2 (germline): MNHEY, SVGAGI. The J segment lost 0 bases and the V segment lost 0 bases, leaving 8 bases of the junction unmatched. The CDR3 is made up of 17 amino acids. In DNA, the CDR3 is TGTGCCAGCAGTTACTCGCTTCCCGGGAGGAGCTCCTACGAGCAGTACTTC. It encodes CASSYSLPGRSSYEQYF.

The sample holds many counts of this clonotype. The chain joins TRBV28 to TRBJ1-5, with a weak D call TRBD1 (5 bases). Germline assignment: CDR1 MDHEN and CDR2 SYDVKM. This CDR3 region has 13 residues. V dropped 8 bases and J dropped 5 bases, with 13 bases sitting between them. CDR3 residues: CASCREGYQPQHF. CDR3 DNA sequence: TGTGCCAGCTGCAGGGAAGGTTATCAGCCCCAGCATTTT.

This clonotype was seen repeatedly, ten times or more. The chain employs TRBV7-3 and TRBJ1-1; D might be TRBD1 (5 bases). The CDR3 contains 13 residues. Looked up from germline, CDR1 is SGHTA and CDR2 is FQGTGA. V was trimmed by 0 bases and J by 7 bases, leaving 9 bases between them. The CDR3 spells CASSLTRGGEAFF. CDR3 nucleotide sequence: TGTGCCAGCAGCTTAACAAGGGGAGGTGAAGCTTTCTTT.

At least ten counts were recorded for this clonotype. This chain uses TRBV10-1 with TRBJ1-1; D is undetermined. Per the germline V gene, CDR1 is WNHNN and CDR2 is SYGVQD (reference sequence). The CDR3 runs to 15 residues. V lost 3 bases to trimming and J lost 1 base, with 12 bases between them. The CDR3 is CASSESSLGNTEAFF. The CDR3 DNA reads TGCGCCAGCAGTGAATCGTCCCTCGGGAACACTGAAGCTTTCTTT.

Many counts were recorded for this clonotype. V and J are TRBV6-2 or TRBV6-3 and TRBJ2-5; D could derive from TRBD1 or TRBD2 (6 bases each). The CDR3 loop spans 15 amino acids. Trimming took 2 bases from V and 5 from J, leaving 15 bases between them. Germline-derived CDR1 and CDR2 are MNHEY and SVGEGT. CDR3 sequence: CASSYRGQPWETQYF. In nucleotides, the CDR3 is TGTGCCAGCAGTTACCGGGGGCAGCCCTGGGAGACCCAGTACTTC.

Details on this clonotype: A much larger clone differs by one base, so this may be a read error. V is TRBV20-1 and J is TRBJ2-1, with TRBD1 as a possible D gene (5 bases). Germline CDR1 reads DFQATT; CDR2 reads SNEGSKA (reference sequence). The CDR3 totals 12 residues. The CDR3 nucleotides read TGCAGGGACCGCAGGGCCTACAATGAGCAGCTCTTC. It encodes CRDRRAYNEQLF.

This clonotype was seen a handful of times. The chain links TRBV7-2 to TRBJ2-5, with no clear D. The CDR3 is made up of 16 amino acids. Trimming pared 5 bases from V and 5 bases from J, leaving 21 bases between. CDR1 is SGHTA and CDR2 is FQGNSA in the germline V gene. In DNA form, the CDR3 reads TGTGCCAGCAGCACGGTAGTCACCCAGCCGGTGGAGACCCAGTACTTC. Translating gives CASSTVVTQPVETQYF.

The V and J genes are TRBV28 and TRBJ1-5; D unresolved. Trimming removed 6 bases from V and 6 bases from J, with 15 bases in between. The CDR3 consists of 14 residues. Germline V lookup: CDR1 MDHEN, CDR2 SYDVKM. The CDR3 spells CASRMRHHGQPQHF. The CDR3 DNA follows: TGTGCCAGCAGAATGAGACATCACGGTCAGCCCCAGCATTTT.

This clonotype was counted at least ten times. J is TRBJ2-7 and V is TRBV20-1, with 12 bases aligning to TRBD1. V lost 6 bases and J lost 7; bases outside the gene matches: 7. This CDR3 has 13 residues. The germline CDR1 and CDR2 sequences are DFQATT and SNEGSKA (reference sequence). The CDR3 DNA sequence: TGCAGTGCAGCCGGGACAGGGGGCTGGGAGCAGTACTTC. This translates into CSAAGTGGWEQYF.

This clonotype was seen repeatedly, ten times or more. The V gene is TRBV12-3 or TRBV12-4, the J gene TRBJ2-2; 8 positions agree with TRBD2. This CDR3 contains 14 residues. The V gene end was trimmed by 5 bases and the J gene end by 7 bases; junction bases not matched to a gene: 6. CDR3 protein: CASSLGLAGGELFF. In nucleotides, the CDR3 is TGTGCCAGCAGTCTTGGGCTAGCGGGCGGGGAGCTGTTTTTT.

This clonotype appeared a few times. This could be a read error, since a much larger clone is one nucleotide away. The rearrangement uses TRBV5-1 and TRBJ2-7; 8 nucleotides align to TRBD1. With 4 bases clipped from V and 5 bases from J, the junction kept 8 bases outside the gene matches. Germline CDR1 and CDR2: SGHRS and YFSETQ. CDR3 length equals 14 residues. CDR3 loop: CASSPYRGSDEQYF. DNA for the CDR3: TGCGCCAGCAGCCCCTACAGGGGGTCGGACGAGCAGTACTTC.

This clonotype was counted only a few times. The J gene is TRBJ2-1, the V gene TRBV30; TRBD1 agrees at 8 bases. Trimming took 5 bases from V and 9 from J; bases not matched to a gene: 9. Germline CDR1 is GTSNPN and CDR2 is SVGIG (reference sequence). This CDR3 is 13 amino acids long. The CDR3 DNA sequence: TGTGCCTGGGGAGACAGGGGAAACGGTGAGCAGTTCTTC. Its translation: CAWGDRGNGEQFF.

This clonotype came up many times. CDR3 nucleotides: TGCAGCGTGGGGGGGCTAAACTCTGGAAACACCATATATTTT. Translated: CSVGGLNSGNTIYF. The chain has TRBV29-1 and TRBJ1-3; weak D call: TRBD1 (6 bases). The germline gives CDR1 SQVTM, CDR2 ANQGSEA. V was shortened by 6 bases and J by 0 bases, with 12 bases between the two germline ends. This CDR3 region has 14 residues.

At least ten counts were recorded for this clonotype. This rearrangement joins TRBV9 to TRBJ2-1; D is undetermined. Per germline, CDR1 SGDLS and CDR2 YYNGEE. V lost 0 bases to trimming and J lost 7 bases, with 8 bases between them. CDR3 size: 13 residues. The CDR3 loop reads CASSVGSPNEQFF. CDR3 DNA: TGTGCCAGCAGCGTAGGTAGTCCAAATGAGCAGTTCTTC.